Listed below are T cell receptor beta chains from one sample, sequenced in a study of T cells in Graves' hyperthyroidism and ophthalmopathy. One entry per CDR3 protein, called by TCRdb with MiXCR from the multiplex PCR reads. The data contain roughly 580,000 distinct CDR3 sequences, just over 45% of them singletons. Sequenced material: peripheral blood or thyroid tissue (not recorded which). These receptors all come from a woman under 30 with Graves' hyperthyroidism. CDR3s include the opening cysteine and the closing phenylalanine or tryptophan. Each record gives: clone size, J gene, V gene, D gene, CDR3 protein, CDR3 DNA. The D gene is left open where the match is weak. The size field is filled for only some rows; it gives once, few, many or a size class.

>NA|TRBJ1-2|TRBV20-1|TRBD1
CSARSRDRGKGDGYTF
TGCAGTGCTAGATCCCGGGACAGGGGAAAAGGGGATGGCTACACCTTC
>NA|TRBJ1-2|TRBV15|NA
CASSAGRDNYGYTF
TGTGCCAGCAGCGCAGGCAGGGATAACTATGGCTACACCTTC
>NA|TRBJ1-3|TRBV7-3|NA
CASSLTAGPGNTIYF
TGTGCCAGCAGCTTAACTGCGGGCCCTGGAAACACCATATATTTT
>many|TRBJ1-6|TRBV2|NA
CASSVARANSPLHF
TGTGCCAGCAGTGTTGCCAGGGCTAATTCACCCCTCCACTTT
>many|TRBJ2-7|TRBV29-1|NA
CSVRVDEQYF
TGCAGCGTCAGGGTTGACGAGCAGTACTTC
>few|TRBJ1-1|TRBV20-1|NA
CSARVRSEAFF
TGCAGTGCTAGAGTGCGGTCCGAAGCTTTCTTT
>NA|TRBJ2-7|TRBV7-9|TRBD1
CASSQTGGTYEQYF
TGTGCCAGTAGCCAGACAGGGGGAACCTACGAGCAGTACTTC
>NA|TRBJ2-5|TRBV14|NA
CASSQEGGARETQYF
TGTGCCAGCAGCCAAGAAGGAGGGGCGCGGGAGACCCAGTACTTC
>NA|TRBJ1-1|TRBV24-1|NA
CATSDRTGGTEAFF
TGTGCCACCAGTGACCGAACCGGGGGAACTGAAGCTTTCTTT
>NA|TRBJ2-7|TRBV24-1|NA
CAWTAGYPSYEQYF
TGTGCCTGGACCGCAGGGTACCCCTCCTACGAGCAGTACTTC
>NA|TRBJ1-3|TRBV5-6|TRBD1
CASSWDRAGNTIYF
TGTGCCAGCAGCTGGGACAGGGCGGGAAACACCATATATTTT
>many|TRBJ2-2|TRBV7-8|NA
CASSLAAGELFF
TGCGCCAGCAGCCTCGCCGCGGGGGAGCTGTTTTTT
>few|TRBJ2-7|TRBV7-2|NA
CASSQGQLGYEQYF
TGTGCCAGCAGCCAAGGACAGTTAGGTTACGAGCAGTACTTC
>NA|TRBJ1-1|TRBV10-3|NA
CATQGGRVDTEAFF
TGTGCCACCCAAGGGGGGCGCGTGGACACTGAAGCTTTCTTT
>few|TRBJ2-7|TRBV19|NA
CASSIAGDGYEQYF
TGTGCCAGTAGTATAGCGGGAGACGGTTACGAGCAGTACTTC
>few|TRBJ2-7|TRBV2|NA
CASQLSLLAGGWEQYF
TGTGCCAGCCAGCTCAGCTTACTAGCAGGAGGATGGGAGCAGTACTTC
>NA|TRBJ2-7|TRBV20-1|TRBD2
CSATKAAGGNQDEQYF
TGCAGTGCAACCAAGGCAGCGGGAGGAAATCAGGACGAGCAGTACTTC
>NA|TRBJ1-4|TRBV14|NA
CASSRDNNNEKLFF
TGTGCCAGCAGCCGGGACAATAATAATGAAAAACTGTTTTTT
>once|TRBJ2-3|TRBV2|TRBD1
CASNGQGPLASTDTQYF
TGTGCCAGCAACGGACAGGGACCCTTGGCTAGCACAGATACGCAGTATTTT
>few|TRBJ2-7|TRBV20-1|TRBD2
CSALGSGIGEQYF
TGCAGTGCTTTAGGTAGCGGGATCGGCGAGCAGTACTTC